Below, 27 T cell receptor beta chains from the same sample are listed, as sequenced in a study of naive and memory T cell subsets. Both TRBC1 and TRBC2 were covered by a beta constant-region primer of two equimolar oligonucleotides. MiXCR, applied by TCRdb to the UMI-ligation and nested PCR reads, yields one record per CDR3 protein. Of fewer than 40,000 distinct CDR3 sequences in the sample, approximately 12% were seen once. Sequenced: effector memory CD4+ T cells from blood. Subset indicated: effector memory, CD45RA- CD27-. These receptors all come from a human donor in good health.

This clonotype was detected ten times or more. A junction end diverges from the germline sequence, so it may reflect a read error. The V and J genes are TRBV5-1 and TRBJ2-1, with TRBD2 matching over 12 bases. The CDR3 sequence is 14 residues long. Germline CDR1 is SGHRS and CDR2 is YFSETQ. For the CDR3, the DNA is TGCGCCAGCAGCTTAGGAACGGGCGGACTAGCGGGAACCTTC. Its translation: CASSLGTGGLAGTF. The variable domain in full, with the rest retrieved from reference TRBV5-1 and TRBJ2-1, is KAGVTQTPRYLIKTRGQQVTLSCSPISGHRSVSWYQQTPGQGLQFLFEYFSETQRNKGNFPGRFSGRQFSNSRSEMNVSTLELGDSALYLCASSLGTGGLAGTFGPGTRLTVL.

This rearrangement joins TRBV18 to TRBJ2-7, with 8 bases that match TRBD2. CDR3 length: 15 residues. The ends lost 0 bases at V and 7 bases at J; junction bases unmatched: 8. Per germline, CDR1 KGHSH and CDR2 LQKENI. CDR3 DNA sequence: TGTGCCAGCTCACCACCAGCTAGCGGGTCGTTTGAGCAGTACTTC. Translation: CASSPPASGSFEQYF.

The chain carries TRBV5-1 and TRBJ2-3, with D unclear. Germline CDR1 reads SGHRS; CDR2 reads YFSETQ. The CDR3 length is 16 residues. The V end was cut by 1 base, the J end by 0 bases, with 12 bases between. CDR3: CASSLSGGSSTDTQYF. The DNA of the CDR3 is TGCGCCAGCAGCTTGTCCGGCGGATCTAGCACAGATACGCAGTATTTT. The whole variable domain, filled in from reference TRBV5-1 and TRBJ2-3, reads KAGVTQTPRYLIKTRGQQVTLSCSPISGHRSVSWYQQTPGQGLQFLFEYFSETQRNKGNFPGRFSGRQFSNSRSEMNVSTLELGDSALYLCASSLSGGSSTDTQYFGPGTRLTVL.

V and J are TRBV7-2 and TRBJ2-1; 10 bases map to TRBD2. The CDR3 is 16 residues long. Germline V gene lookup returns CDR1 SGHTA and CDR2 FQGNSA. Germline trimming cut 5 bases from V and 7 bases from J; bases unmatched to any gene: 11. CDR3 sequence (DNA): TGTGCCAGCAGCCGAGCATCTAGCGGGAGCGTGAATGAGCAGTTCTTC. Protein sequence: CASSRASSGSVNEQFF.

This clonotype has only a few counts. V and J are TRBV20-1 and TRBJ1-6; no clear D. The CDR3 contains 11 residues. V lost 6 bases and J lost 8, with 8 bases in between. Germline V gene data show CDR1 as DFQATT and CDR2 as SNEGSKA (reference sequence). The CDR3 DNA reads as TGCAGTGCAACCGGGGATTCACCCCTCCACTTT. Translating it yields CSATGDSPLHF.

This clonotype showed up just a few times. The V call is TRBV4-1, the J call TRBJ1-5; 7 bases line up with TRBD1. Germline CDR1 reads MGHRA; CDR2 reads YSYEKL. This CDR3 is built from 21 residues. The V segment lost 1 base and the J segment 3 bases; nucleotides outside the gene matches: 21. The CDR3 protein is CASSQVLLFDRVVEANQPQHF. As DNA, the CDR3 is TGCGCCAGCAGCCAAGTTCTCCTCTTCGACAGGGTCGTAGAGGCCAATCAGCCCCAGCATTTT.

This clonotype was picked up a small number of times. This chain links TRBV7-9 with TRBJ1-2; 8 positions agree with TRBD1. Germline CDR1 is SEHNR and CDR2 is FQNEAQ (reference sequence). V lost 5 bases and J lost 8; bases outside the gene matches: 10. The CDR3 totals 14 residues. CDR3 nucleotides: TGTGCCAGCAGCCGGCCCGGACAGGGAGGCGGCTACACCTTC. Its protein is CASSRPGQGGGYTF. Full variable domain (outside the CDR3, taken from reference TRBV7-9 and TRBJ1-2): DTGVSQNPRHKITKRGQNVTFRCDPISEHNRLYWYRQTLGQGPEFLTYFQNEAQLEKSRLLSDRFSAERPKGSFSTLEIQRTEQGDSAMYLCASSRPGQGGGYTFGSGTRLTVV.

The chain joins TRBV5-4 to TRBJ2-2; no definite D call. Trimming stripped 3 bases from V and 5 bases from J, with 5 bases between. The CDR3 is made up of 12 amino acids. Germline V CDR1 and CDR2: SGHNT, YYREEE (reference sequence). CDR3 sequence: CASSYDTGELFF. In nucleotides, the CDR3 is TGTGCCAGCAGCTATGATACCGGGGAGCTGTTTTTT.

This clonotype appeared a few times. The gene calls are TRBV18 and TRBJ2-7, with D perhaps TRBD1 or TRBD2 (6 bases each). Per the germline V gene, CDR1 is KGHSH and CDR2 is LQKENI. V was pared by 6 bases and J by 7 bases, with 22 bases between. This CDR3 region has 15 residues. This CDR3 is CASSPDGSGAGEQYF. The CDR3 DNA is TGTGCCAGCTCGCCGGATGGCTCGGGGGCGGGTGAGCAGTACTTC.

Many counts were recorded for this clonotype. The J gene is TRBJ1-2, the V gene TRBV20-1; D is unclear. V lost 5 bases and J 4 bases, leaving 8 bases between the germline ends. This CDR3 has 11 amino acids. CDR1 and CDR2 (germline): DFQATT, SNEGSKA (reference sequence). As DNA, the CDR3 is TGCAGTGCTCAAAAACTCTATGGCTACACCTTC. Translation: CSAQKLYGYTF.

This clonotype occurred a few times. V is TRBV6-6 and J is TRBJ2-7; 10 nucleotides match TRBD2. The V gene's germline CDR1 is MNHNY and CDR2 SVGAGI (reference sequence). J gave up 3 bases and V 6 bases, and 17 bases lay outside the gene matches. The CDR3 totals 18 residues. Here the CDR3 DNA reads TGTGCCAGCAGCCGCCCCCCTCATCTAGCGGGAGCTATCTACGAGCAGTACTTC. The encoded protein is CASSRPPHLAGAIYEQYF.

This clonotype was counted ten times or more. The chain uses TRBV5-1 and TRBJ2-7; 11 bases agree with TRBD1. This CDR3 has 15 residues. J gave up 6 bases and V 4 bases, and 9 bases lay outside the gene matches. From germline, CDR1 is SGHRS and CDR2 YFSETQ. CDR3 sequence: CASSVRDRGTREQYF. The CDR3 nucleotides are TGCGCCAGCAGCGTCCGGGACAGGGGGACCCGCGAGCAGTACTTC.

The chain combines TRBV28 with TRBJ2-3, with D possibly being TRBD1 or TRBD2 (6 bases each). Germline-derived CDR1 and CDR2 are MDHEN and SYDVKM. V lost 2 bases and J lost 3, with 12 bases in between. The CDR3 totals 15 residues. This CDR3 reads CASSLKGGGTDTQYF. The CDR3 bases are TGTGCCAGCAGTTTAAAAGGAGGGGGTACAGATACGCAGTATTTT.

In this sample, this clonotype turned up a few times. The chain combines TRBV5-1 with TRBJ1-2, with D unresolved. CDR1 and CDR2 (germline): SGHRS, YFSETQ. The V end lost 0 bases, the J end lost 4 bases, and 10 bases lay between the germline ends. This CDR3 contains 14 residues. CDR3 sequence (DNA): TGCGCCAGCAGCTTGGACAGCGCCTCCTATGGCTACACCTTC. This sequence encodes CASSLDSASYGYTF.

This clonotype occurred a few times. The genes are TRBV11-2 and TRBJ2-3; D remains ambiguous. This CDR3 region has 15 residues. Trimming left V 5 bases short and J 2 bases short, with 14 bases between. CDR1 SGHAT and CDR2 FQNNGV come from the germline V gene. The CDR3 sequence: CASSPQPLSTDTQYF. CDR3 DNA sequence: TGTGCCAGCAGCCCACAGCCCCTGTCCACAGATACGCAGTATTTT.

This clonotype was observed a handful of times. V gene TRBV5-1 combines with J gene TRBJ1-6, with 9 bases fitting TRBD1. Trimming took 4 bases from V and 7 from J; bases not matched to a gene: 9. Per the germline V gene, CDR1 is SGHRS and CDR2 is YFSETQ. The CDR3 extends over 16 amino acids. CDR3 residues: CASSRDREGGNSPLHF. The CDR3 DNA reads TGCGCCAGCAGCCGGGACAGGGAAGGAGGGAATTCACCCCTCCACTTT.

The chain recombines TRBV10-3 with TRBJ2-2; 8 bases agree with TRBD1. From germline, CDR1 is ENHRY and CDR2 SYGVKD. The CDR3 has 18 amino acids. Trimming took 0 bases from V and 2 from J; bases not matched to a gene: 8. The CDR3 protein is CAISESLTGELNTGELFF. The DNA of the CDR3 is TGTGCCATCAGTGAGTCACTGACAGGGGAACTAAACACCGGGGAGCTGTTTTTT.

This chain connects TRBV4-1 to TRBJ2-1; D call uncertain. Deletions cut 0 bases from V and 7 bases from J, with 19 bases between. Germline values: CDR1 MGHRA, CDR2 YSYEKL. This CDR3 contains 17 residues. In nucleotides, the CDR3 is TGCGCCAGCAGCCAAGACCCTCGGCGTCTAATGGGGAATGAGCAGTTCTTC. The encoded protein is CASSQDPRRLMGNEQFF.

This clonotype has more than one count but fewer than ten. V and J are TRBV4-3 and TRBJ2-5; 8 nucleotides line up with TRBD1. This CDR3 spans 14 amino acids. V was pared by 1 base and J by 3 bases, with 1 base of the junction left unmatched. The germline V gene has CDR1 LGHNA and CDR2 YSLEER. CDR3 protein: CASSQGQGKETQYF. CDR3 nucleotides: TGCGCCAGCAGCCAAGGACAGGGGAAAGAGACCCAGTACTTC.

There are many counts of this clonotype. This chain links TRBV20-1 with TRBJ2-7; 7 nucleotides line up with TRBD2. J was trimmed by 3 bases and V by 4 bases; bases with no gene match: 18. The CDR3 contains 17 residues. CDR1 is DFQATT, CDR2 SNEGSKA, per germline (reference sequence). The CDR3 reads CSAMTLWVGTKGYEQYF. The CDR3 DNA sequence: TGCAGTGCTATGACTTTGTGGGTCGGGACTAAAGGCTACGAGCAGTACTTC.

By share, this clonotype ranks as medium-sized. The chain is built from TRBV5-1 and TRBJ2-1; D is unresolved. Germline CDR1 and CDR2: SGHRS and YFSETQ. The CDR3 covers 14 residues. V lost 1 base and J lost 4, with 9 bases in between. CDR3 loop: CASSLSSSYNEQFF. Written as DNA, the CDR3 is TGCGCCAGCAGCTTGTCATCCTCTTACAATGAGCAGTTCTTC.

This chain links TRBV7-2 with TRBJ2-3; no clear D. CDR3 length equals 14 residues. In germline, CDR1 is SGHTA, CDR2 FQGNSA. Between the trimmed V and J ends, which lost 3 bases and 3 bases, there was a span of 10 bases. Here the CDR3 DNA reads TGTGCCAGCAGCTTCCGGGCCTGGACAGATACGCAGTATTTT. Residues: CASSFRAWTDTQYF.

The sample holds a few counts of this clonotype. Its ends do not fully match the called genes, so a read error is possible. The chain links TRBV20-1 to TRBJ1-6; a weak D match, TRBD1 (6 bases). Germline-derived CDR1 and CDR2 are DFQATT and SNEGSKA (reference sequence). This CDR3 contains 16 residues. The CDR3 region has the DNA TGCAGTGCAAGAGAGTTAACAGGGCTGGGAAATTCACCCCTCCACTTT. Translated, it gives CSARELTGLGNSPLHF.

This clonotype was observed a single time. The CDR3 DNA reads TGTGCCAGCAGTTCACGACAGGGAAGCAATCAGCCCCAGCATTTT. Protein: CASSSRQGSNQPQHF. The chain employs TRBV6-2 or TRBV6-3 and TRBJ1-5; 7 positions match TRBD1. Germline lookup yields CDR1 MNHEY and CDR2 SVGEGT. There are 15 residues in the CDR3. V trimming: 4 bases; J trimming: 1 base; junction bases outside the gene matches: 4.

The J gene is TRBJ2-1, the V gene TRBV20-1, with D possibly TRBD1 on 5 matching bases. CDR1 is DFQATT, CDR2 SNEGSKA, per germline (reference sequence). V was shortened by 1 base and J by 6 bases, with 19 bases between the two germline ends. This CDR3 comprises 16 residues. CDR3 bases: TGCAGTGCTAGAGTCCATGACAGCTGGGCGTCCAATGAGCAGTTCTTC. Translation: CSARVHDSWASNEQFF.

This chain connects TRBV5-6 to TRBJ2-2; TRBD1 or TRBD2 may be the D gene (5 bases each). Germline V gene lookup returns CDR1 SGHDT and CDR2 YYEEEE. V shed 7 bases and J shed 5 bases, with 12 bases lying between them. The CDR3 consists of 13 residues. The CDR3 sequence: CASGTGPTGELFF. In DNA form, the CDR3 reads TGTGCCAGCGGGACGGGGCCTACCGGGGAGCTGTTTTTT. The full variable domain, rest sourced from reference TRBV5-6 and TRBJ2-2, is DAGVTQSPTHLIKTRGQQVTLRCSPKSGHDTVSWYQQALGQGPQFIFQYYEEEERQRGNFPDRFSGHQFPNYSSELNVNALLLGDSALYLCASGTGPTGELFFGEGSRLTVL.

This clonotype was seen ten or more times. V usage is TRBV7-2 and J usage is TRBJ1-2; D is uncertain. Looked up from germline, CDR1 is SGHTA and CDR2 is FQGNSA. V shed 2 bases and J shed 6 bases, with 16 bases lying between them. CDR3 length: 15 residues. CDR3: CASSLSPVRVNGYTF. The CDR3 bases are TGTGCCAGCAGCTTATCCCCCGTAAGGGTTAATGGCTACACCTTC.